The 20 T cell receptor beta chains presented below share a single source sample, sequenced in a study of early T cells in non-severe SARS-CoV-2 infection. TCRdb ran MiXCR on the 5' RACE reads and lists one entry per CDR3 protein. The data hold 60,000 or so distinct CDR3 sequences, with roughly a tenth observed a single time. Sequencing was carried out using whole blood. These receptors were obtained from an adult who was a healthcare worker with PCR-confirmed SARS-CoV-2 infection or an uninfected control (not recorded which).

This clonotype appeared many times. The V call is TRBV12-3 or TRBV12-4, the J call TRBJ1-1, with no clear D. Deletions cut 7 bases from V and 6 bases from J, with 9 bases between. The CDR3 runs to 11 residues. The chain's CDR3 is CASTSRAEAFF. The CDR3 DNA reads TGTGCCAGCACCTCGCGGGCTGAAGCTTTCTTT.

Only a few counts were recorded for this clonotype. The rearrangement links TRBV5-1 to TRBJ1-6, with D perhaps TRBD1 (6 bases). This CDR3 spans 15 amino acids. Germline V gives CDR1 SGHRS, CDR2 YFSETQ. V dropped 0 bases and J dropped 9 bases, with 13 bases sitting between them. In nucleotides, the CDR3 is TGCGCCAGCAGCTTGGTTTCAGGGGCTGGTTCACCCCTCCACTTT. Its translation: CASSLVSGAGSPLHF.

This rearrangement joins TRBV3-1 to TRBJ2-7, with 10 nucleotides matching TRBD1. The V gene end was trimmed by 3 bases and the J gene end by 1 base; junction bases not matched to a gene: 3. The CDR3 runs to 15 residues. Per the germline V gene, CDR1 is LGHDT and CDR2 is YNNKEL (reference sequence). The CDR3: CASSHRTGGSYEQYF. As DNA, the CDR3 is TGTGCCAGCAGCCACCGGACAGGGGGATCCTACGAGCAGTACTTC.

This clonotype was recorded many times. CDR3 DNA: TGTGCCAGCAGCGGGACAGGACCCGAGCAGTACTTC. Translation gives CASSGTGPEQYF. This chain joins TRBV2 and TRBJ2-7; 8 bases are shared with TRBD1. CDR1 SNHLY and CDR2 FYNNEI come from the germline V gene. J was trimmed by 6 bases and V by 6 bases; bases with no gene match: 4. CDR3 size: 12 residues.

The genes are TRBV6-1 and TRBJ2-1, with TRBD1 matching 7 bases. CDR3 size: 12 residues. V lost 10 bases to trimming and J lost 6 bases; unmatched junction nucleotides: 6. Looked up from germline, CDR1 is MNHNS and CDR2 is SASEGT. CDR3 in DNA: TGTGCCACCCGGACAGGTAGCAATGAGCAGTTCTTC. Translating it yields CATRTGSNEQFF.

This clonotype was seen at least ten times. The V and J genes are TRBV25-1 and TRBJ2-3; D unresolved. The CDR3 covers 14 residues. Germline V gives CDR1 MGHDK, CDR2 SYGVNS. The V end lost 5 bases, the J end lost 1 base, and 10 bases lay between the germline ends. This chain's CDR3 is CASSYWDGTDTQYF. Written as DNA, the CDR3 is TGTGCCAGCAGTTACTGGGATGGCACAGATACGCAGTATTTT.

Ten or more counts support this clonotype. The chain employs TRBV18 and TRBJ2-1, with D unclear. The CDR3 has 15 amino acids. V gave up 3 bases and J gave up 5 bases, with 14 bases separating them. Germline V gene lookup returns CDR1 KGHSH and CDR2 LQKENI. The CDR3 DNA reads TGTGCCAGCTCACCTCCGACAAGAACCAACAATGAGCAGTTCTTC. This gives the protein CASSPPTRTNNEQFF.

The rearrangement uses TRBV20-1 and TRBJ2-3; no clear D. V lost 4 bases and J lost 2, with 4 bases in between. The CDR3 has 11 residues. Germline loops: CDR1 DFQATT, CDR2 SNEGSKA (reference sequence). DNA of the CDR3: TGCAGTGCTACCCACACAGATACGCAGTATTTT. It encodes CSATHTDTQYF.

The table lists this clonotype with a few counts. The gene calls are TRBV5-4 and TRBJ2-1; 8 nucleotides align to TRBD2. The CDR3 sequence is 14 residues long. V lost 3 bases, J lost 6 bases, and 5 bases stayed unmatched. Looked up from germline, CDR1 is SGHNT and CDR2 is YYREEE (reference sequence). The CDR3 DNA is TGTGCCAGCAGCTCGGGGGGGGCGGCCAATGAGCAGTTCTTC. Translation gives CASSSGGAANEQFF.

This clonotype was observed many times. CDR3 DNA sequence: TGTGCCAGCAGCAGACAGGGTACGGACTATGGCTACACCTTC. It yields the protein CASSRQGTDYGYTF. The chain couples TRBV6-6 to TRBJ1-2, with 7 bases fitting TRBD1. Germline V gene lookup returns CDR1 MNHNY and CDR2 SVGAGI (reference sequence). V dropped 6 bases and J dropped 3; count of bases not matched to a gene: 7. The CDR3 length is 14 residues.

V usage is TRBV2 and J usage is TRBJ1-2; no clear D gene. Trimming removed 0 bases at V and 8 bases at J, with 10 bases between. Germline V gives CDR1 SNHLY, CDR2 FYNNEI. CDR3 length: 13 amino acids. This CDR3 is CASSEASGWGYTF. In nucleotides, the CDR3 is TGTGCCAGCAGTGAAGCGTCAGGCTGGGGCTACACCTTC. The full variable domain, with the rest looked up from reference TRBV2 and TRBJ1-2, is EPEVTQTPSHQVTQMGQEVILRCVPISNHLYFYWYRQILGQKVEFLVSFYNNEISEKSEIFDDQFSVERPDGSNFTLKIRSTKLEDSAMYFCASSEASGWGYTFGSGTRLTVV.

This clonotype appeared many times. The CDR3 DNA sequence: TGTGCCAGCAGTACCAGGACAGGGGCCGGGGAGCTGTTTTTT. It codes for CASSTRTGAGELFF. The chain couples TRBV2 to TRBJ2-2; TRBD1 aligns across 9 bases. CDR3 length: 14 residues. Germline CDR1 reads SNHLY; CDR2 reads FYNNEI. V gave up 5 bases and J gave up 6 bases; unmatched junction bases: 4.

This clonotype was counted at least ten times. For the CDR3, the DNA is TGTGCCAGCAGGGGAACAGGAAGAAAAACTTATGGCTACACCTTC. Protein product: CASRGTGRKTYGYTF. The V gene is TRBV6-5, the J gene TRBJ1-2; a weak D match, TRBD1 (5 bases). Germline CDR1 MNHEY, CDR2 SVGAGI. V was pared by 6 bases and J by 5 bases, with 19 bases between. This CDR3 is 15 amino acids long.

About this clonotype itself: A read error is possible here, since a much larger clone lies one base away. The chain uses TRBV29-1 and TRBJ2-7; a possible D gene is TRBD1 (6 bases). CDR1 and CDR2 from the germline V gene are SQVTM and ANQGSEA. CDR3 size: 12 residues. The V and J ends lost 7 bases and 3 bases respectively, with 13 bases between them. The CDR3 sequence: CSAQGDCYEQYF. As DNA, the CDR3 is TGCAGCGCACAGGGAGACTGCTACGAGCAGTACTTC.

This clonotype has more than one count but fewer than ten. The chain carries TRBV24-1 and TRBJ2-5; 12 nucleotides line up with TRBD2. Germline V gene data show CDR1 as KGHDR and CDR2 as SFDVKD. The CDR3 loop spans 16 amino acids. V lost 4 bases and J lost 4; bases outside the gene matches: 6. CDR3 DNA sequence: TGTGCCACCAGTGACTCGACTAGCGGGGGTCGAGAGACCCAGTACTTC. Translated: CATSDSTSGGRETQYF.

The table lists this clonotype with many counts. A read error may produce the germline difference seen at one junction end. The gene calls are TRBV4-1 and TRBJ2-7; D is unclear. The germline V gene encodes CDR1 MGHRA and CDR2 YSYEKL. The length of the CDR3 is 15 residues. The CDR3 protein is CASSQDDSGSHEQYF. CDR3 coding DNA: TGCGCCAGCAGCCAAGATGATTCCGGCTCCCACGAGCAGTACTTC.

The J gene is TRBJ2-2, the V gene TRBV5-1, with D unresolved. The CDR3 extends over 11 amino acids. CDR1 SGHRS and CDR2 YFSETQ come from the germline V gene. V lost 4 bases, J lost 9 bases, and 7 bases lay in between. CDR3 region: CASSQVRELFF. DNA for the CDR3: TGCGCCAGCAGCCAAGTCCGGGAGCTGTTTTTT.

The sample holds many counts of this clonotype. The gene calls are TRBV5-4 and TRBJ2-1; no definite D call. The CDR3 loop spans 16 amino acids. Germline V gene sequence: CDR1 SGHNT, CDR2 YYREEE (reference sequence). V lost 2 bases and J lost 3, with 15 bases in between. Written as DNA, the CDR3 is TGTGCCAGCAGCTTACTTTTCGGCGGAGACTACAATGAGCAGTTCTTC. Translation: CASSLLFGGDYNEQFF.

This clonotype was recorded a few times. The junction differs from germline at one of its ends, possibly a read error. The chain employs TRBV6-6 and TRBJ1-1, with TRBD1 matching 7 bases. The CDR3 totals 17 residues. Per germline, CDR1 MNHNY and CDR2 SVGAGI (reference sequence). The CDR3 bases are TGTGCCAGCAGTCAGCCGGGACAGTTTACCCTGAACACTGAAGTTTTCTTT. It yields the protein CASSQPGQFTLNTEVFF.

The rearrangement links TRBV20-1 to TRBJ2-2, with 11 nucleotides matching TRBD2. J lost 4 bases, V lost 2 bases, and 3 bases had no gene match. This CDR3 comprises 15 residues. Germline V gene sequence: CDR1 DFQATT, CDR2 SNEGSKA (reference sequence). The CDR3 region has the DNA TGCAGTGCTAGAAGTCTAGCGGGGGGCACCGGGGAGCTGTTTTTT. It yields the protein CSARSLAGGTGELFF.